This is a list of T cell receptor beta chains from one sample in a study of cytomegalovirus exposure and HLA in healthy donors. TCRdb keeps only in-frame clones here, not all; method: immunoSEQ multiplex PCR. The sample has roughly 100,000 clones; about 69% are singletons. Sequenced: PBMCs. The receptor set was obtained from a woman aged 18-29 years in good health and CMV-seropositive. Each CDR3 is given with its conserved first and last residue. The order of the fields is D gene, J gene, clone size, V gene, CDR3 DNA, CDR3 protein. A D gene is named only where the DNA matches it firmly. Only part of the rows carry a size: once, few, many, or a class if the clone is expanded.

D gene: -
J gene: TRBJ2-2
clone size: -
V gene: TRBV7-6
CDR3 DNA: TGTGCCAGCAGCTCCGGACAGTCGACCGGGGAGCTGTTTTTT
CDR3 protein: CASSSGQSTGELFF

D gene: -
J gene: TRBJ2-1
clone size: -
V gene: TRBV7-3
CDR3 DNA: TGTGCCAGCAGCTTAACGTATAGCTCCTACAATGAGCAGTTCTTC
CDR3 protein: CASSLTYSSYNEQFF

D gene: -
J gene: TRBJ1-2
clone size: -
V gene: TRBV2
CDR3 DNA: TGTGCCAGCGGTATGGGGGCTGAGTATGGCTACACCTTC
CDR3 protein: CASGMGAEYGYTF

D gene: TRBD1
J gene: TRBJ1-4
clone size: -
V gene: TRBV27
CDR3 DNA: TGTGCCAGCAGAACACAGGGGGCCGGTGAAAAACTGTTTTTT
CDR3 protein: CASRTQGAGEKLFF

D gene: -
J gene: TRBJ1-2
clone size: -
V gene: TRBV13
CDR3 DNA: TGTGCCAGCAGCTTAGCGAGGGATGGCTACACCTTC
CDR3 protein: CASSLARDGYTF

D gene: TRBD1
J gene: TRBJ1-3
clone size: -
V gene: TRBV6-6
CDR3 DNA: TGTGCCAGCAGCGACAGGGGGTTAGCTGGAAACACCATATATTTT
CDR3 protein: CASSDRGLAGNTIYF

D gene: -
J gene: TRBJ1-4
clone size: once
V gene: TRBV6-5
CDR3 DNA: TGTGCCAGCAGTTACGCGACAGTAGGGGAAAAACTGTTTTTT
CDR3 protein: CASSYATVGEKLFF

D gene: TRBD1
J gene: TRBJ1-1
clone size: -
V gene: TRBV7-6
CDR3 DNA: TGTGCCAGCAGCTTTACAGGGGGCACTGAAGCTTTCTTT
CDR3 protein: CASSFTGGTEAFF

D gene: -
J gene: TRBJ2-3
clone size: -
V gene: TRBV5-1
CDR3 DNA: TGCGCCACCAAGGAAAGGGGAATAACAGATACGCAGTATTTT
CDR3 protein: CATKERGITDTQYF

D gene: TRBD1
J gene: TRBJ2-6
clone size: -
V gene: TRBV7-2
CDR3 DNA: TGTGCCAGCAGCTTAGCTACAGGGGCTGGGGCCAACGTCCTGACTTTC
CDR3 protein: CASSLATGAGANVLTF

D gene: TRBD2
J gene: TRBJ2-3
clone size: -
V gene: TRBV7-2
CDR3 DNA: TGTGCCAGCAGCCCGGGACTAGCGGTCACTAGCACAGATACGCAGTATTTT
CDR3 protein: CASSPGLAVTSTDTQYF

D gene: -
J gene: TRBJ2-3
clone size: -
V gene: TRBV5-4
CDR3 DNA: TGTGCCAGCAGCTCACAGGGATCTAGCACAGATACGCAGTATTTT
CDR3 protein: CASSSQGSSTDTQYF

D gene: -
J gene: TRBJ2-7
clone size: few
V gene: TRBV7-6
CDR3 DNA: TGTGCCAGCAGCTTAGGTTCAGGGCTCTACGAGCAGTACTTC
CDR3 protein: CASSLGSGLYEQYF

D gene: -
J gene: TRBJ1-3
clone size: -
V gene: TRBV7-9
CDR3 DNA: TGTGCCAGCAGCTACCCCACCACCGGCTCTGGAAACACCATATATTTT
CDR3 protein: CASSYPTTGSGNTIYF

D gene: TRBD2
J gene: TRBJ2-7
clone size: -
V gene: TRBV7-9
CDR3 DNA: TGTGCCAGCAGCTTAGGAAGTCTGGGGCGGGAGACAGTTCCGGAGCAGTACTTC
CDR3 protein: CASSLGSLGRETVPEQYF

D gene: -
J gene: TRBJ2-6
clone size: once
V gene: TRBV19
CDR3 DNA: TGTGCCAGTAGTATAGAAGGGGGTCTTGGGGCCAACGTCCTGACTTTC
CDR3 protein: CASSIEGGLGANVLTF

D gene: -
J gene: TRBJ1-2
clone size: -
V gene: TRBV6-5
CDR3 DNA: TGTGCCAGCAGTACCGGCAGGGGCGAGGGGTATGGCTACACCTTC
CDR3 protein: CASSTGRGEGYGYTF

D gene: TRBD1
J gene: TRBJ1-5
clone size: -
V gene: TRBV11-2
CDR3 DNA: TGTGCCAGCAGCTTAACAGGGGGACAGCCCCAGCATTTT
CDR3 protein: CASSLTGGQPQHF

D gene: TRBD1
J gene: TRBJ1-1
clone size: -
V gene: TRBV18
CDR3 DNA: TGTGCCAGCTCCTGGGTCTCAGGGACAGGGCTTATGAACACTGAAGCTTTCTTT
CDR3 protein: CASSWVSGTGLMNTEAFF

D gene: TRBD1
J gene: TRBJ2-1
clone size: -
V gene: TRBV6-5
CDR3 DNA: TGTGCCAGCAGCCCCGACAGGGGGAGTTACAATGAGCAGTTCTTC
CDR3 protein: CASSPDRGSYNEQFF

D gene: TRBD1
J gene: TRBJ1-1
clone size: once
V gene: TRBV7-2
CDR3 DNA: TGTGCCAGCAGCCCGACAGGGGCTGACACTGAAGCTTTCTTT
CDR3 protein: CASSPTGADTEAFF

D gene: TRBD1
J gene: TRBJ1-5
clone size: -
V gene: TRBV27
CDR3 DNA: TGTGCCAGCAGTTTAGTACAGGGGGCGCGGCCCCAGCATTTT
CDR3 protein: CASSLVQGARPQHF

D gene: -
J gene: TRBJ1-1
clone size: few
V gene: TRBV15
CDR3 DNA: TGTGCCACCAGCAGAGAAGGGAGGGCGGAAGCTTTCTTT
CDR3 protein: CATSREGRAEAFF

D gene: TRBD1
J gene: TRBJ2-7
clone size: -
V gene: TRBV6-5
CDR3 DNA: TGTGCCACCTCTTCCGGGACAGGGGCCTACGAGCAGTACTTC
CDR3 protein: CATSSGTGAYEQYF

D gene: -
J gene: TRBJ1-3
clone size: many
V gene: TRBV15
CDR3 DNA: TGTGCCACCAGCCGACCGGAGGGGCGCGCAAACACCATATATTTT
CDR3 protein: CATSRPEGRANTIYF

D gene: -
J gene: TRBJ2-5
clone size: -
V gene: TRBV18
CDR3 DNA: TGTGCCAGCTCACCCGTCTCGTACCAAGAGACCCAGTACTTC
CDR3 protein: CASSPVSYQETQYF

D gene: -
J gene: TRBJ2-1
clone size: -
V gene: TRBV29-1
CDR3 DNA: TGCAGCGTTGAAGGCCCCGGGCAGTTCTTC
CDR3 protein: CSVEGPGQFF

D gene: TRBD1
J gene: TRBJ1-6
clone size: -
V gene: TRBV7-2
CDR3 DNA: TGTGCCAGCAGCTTAGACAGGGGGTTAAATTCACCCCTCCACTTT
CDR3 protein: CASSLDRGLNSPLHF

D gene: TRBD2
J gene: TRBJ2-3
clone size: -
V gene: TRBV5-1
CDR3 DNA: TGCGCCAGCAGCTTGGTCCCAGCGGGGGGGCCTAACACAGATACGCAGTATTTT
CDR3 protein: CASSLVPAGGPNTDTQYF

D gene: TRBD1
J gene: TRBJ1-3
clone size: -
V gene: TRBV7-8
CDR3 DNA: TGTGCCAGCAGCTTGGGGCAGGACAGGAGTACTGGAAACACCATATATTTT
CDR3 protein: CASSLGQDRSTGNTIYF

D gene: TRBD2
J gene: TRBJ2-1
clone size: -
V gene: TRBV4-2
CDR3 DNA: TGTGCCAGCAGCCAAGCCGGGACTAGCGGTGGTGGTGAGCAGTTCTTC
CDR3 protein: CASSQAGTSGGGEQFF

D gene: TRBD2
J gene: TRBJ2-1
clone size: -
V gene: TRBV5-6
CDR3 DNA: TGTGCCAGCAGCTTGGCACTAGCGGGGATCAATGAGCAGTTCTTC
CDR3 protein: CASSLALAGINEQFF

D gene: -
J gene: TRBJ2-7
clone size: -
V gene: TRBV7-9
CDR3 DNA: TGTGCCAGCAGCTTAGCCTCACGAGCGAACTACGAGCAGTACTTC
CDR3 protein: CASSLASRANYEQYF

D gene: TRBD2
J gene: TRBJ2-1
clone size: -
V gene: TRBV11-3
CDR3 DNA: TGTGCCAGCAGCCCGAGCCGGGGGGATTACAATGAGCAGTTCTTC
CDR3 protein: CASSPSRGDYNEQFF

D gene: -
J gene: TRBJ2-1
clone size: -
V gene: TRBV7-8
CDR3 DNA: TGTGCCAGCAGCCCGACGGCTAGTGGTGAGCAGTTCTTC
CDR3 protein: CASSPTASGEQFF

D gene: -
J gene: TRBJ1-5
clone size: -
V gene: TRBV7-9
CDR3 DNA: TGTGCCAGCAGCCCATACAATAATCAGCCCCAGCATTTT
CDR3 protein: CASSPYNNQPQHF

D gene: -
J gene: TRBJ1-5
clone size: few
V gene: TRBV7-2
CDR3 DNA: TGTGCCAGCAGCTTAGACAGTTTTAGCAATCAGCCCCAGCATTTT
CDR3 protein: CASSLDSFSNQPQHF

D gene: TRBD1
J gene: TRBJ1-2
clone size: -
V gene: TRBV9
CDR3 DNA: TGTGCCAGCAGCGCATCCCCCGGGACAGGGGAAGGCAATGGCTACACCTTC
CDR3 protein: CASSASPGTGEGNGYTF

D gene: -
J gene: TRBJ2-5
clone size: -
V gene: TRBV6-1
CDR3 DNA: TGTGCCAGCAGTGACAGAGGTGCAGAGACCCAGTACTTC
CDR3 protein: CASSDRGAETQYF